The source of this T cell receptor beta chain is a study of T cell responses to AZD1222 COVID-19 vaccine. Study-wide points: Just six people given AZD1222 tested seropositive at baseline. Two AZD1222 doses significantly raised spike-specific TCR breadth and depth over controls.

Remarks on this clone: What it binds is not known.

TCRdb keeps only in-frame clones here, not all; method: immunoSEQ multiplex PCR. The table shows about 150,000 clones, with less than 95% occurring only once. Per germline, CDR1 MNHNY and CDR2 SVGAGI (reference sequence). The CDR3 contains 16 residues. Between the trimmed V and J ends, which lost 2 bases and 2 bases, there was a span of 15 bases. The V gene is TRBV6-6, the J gene TRBJ1-1; D gene ambiguous. The source was peripheral blood, collected on day 0 of AZD1222 vaccination. The source is an adult in good health. This CDR3 reads CASSYAGVGVNTEAFF. The CDR3 coding sequence is TGTGCCAGCAGTTACGCCGGTGTCGGGGTTAACACTGAAGCTTTCTTT.